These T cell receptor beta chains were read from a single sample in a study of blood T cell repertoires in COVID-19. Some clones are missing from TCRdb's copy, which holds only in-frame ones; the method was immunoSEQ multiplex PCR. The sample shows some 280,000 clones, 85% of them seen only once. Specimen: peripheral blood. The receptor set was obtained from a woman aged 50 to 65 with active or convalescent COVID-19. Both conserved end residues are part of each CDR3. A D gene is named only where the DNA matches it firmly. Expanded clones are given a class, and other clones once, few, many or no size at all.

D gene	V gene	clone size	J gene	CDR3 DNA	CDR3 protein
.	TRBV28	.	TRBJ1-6	TGTGCCAGCAGTCTGCCAGGGGCTAATTCACCCCTCCACTTT	CASSLPGANSPLHF
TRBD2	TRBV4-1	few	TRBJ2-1	TGCGCCAGCAGCCCTCAAGGGACTAGCGGGGTCACGGAGCAGTTCTTC	CASSPQGTSGVTEQFF
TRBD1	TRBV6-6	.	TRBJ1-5	TGTGCCAGCAGGCGGACAGGCTATAGCAATCAGCCCCAGCATTTT	CASRRTGYSNQPQHF
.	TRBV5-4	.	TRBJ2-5	TGTGCCAGCGGTGTGTCTAGCGCGCGAGAGACCCAGTACTTC	CASGVSSARETQYF
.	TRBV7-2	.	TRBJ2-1	TGTGCCAGCAGCTTTGCGACACTAGCCCACGGATACAATGAGCAGTTCTTC	CASSFATLAHGYNEQFF
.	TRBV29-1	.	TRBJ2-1	TGCAGCGCCGAACGAACTTCCTACAATGAGCAGTTCTTC	CSAERTSYNEQFF
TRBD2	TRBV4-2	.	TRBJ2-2	TGTGCCAGCAGCCAAGGCTCGGGACTAAGGAACACCGGGGAGCTGTTTTTT	CASSQGSGLRNTGELFF
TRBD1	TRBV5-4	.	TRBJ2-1	TGTGCCGGGGGGGGACAGGGAGACAATGAGCAGTTCTTC	CAGGGQGDNEQFF
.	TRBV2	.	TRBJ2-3	TGTGCCAGCAGTGTTAGGGGTGCAGATACGCAGTATTTT	CASSVRGADTQYF
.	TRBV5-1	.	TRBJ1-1	TGCGCCAGCACGGCAGGGGAAACCGGGACTGAAGCTTTCTTT	CASTAGETGTEAFF
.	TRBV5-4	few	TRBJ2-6	TGTGCCAGCAGCTTGGACGGTTCCTCTGGGGCCAACGTCCTGACTTTC	CASSLDGSSGANVLTF
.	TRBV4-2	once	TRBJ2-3	TGTGCCAGCAGACCTACGGACGAGGGTACGCAGTATTTT	CASRPTDEGTQYF
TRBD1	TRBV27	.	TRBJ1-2	TGTGCCAGCCCAGGGGGCGAGGGGAAAGGCTACACCTTC	CASPGGEGKGYTF
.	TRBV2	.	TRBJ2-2	TGTGCCAGCAGGTCTTTGGGGGCGCGGGACACCGGGGAGCTGTTTTTT	CASRSLGARDTGELFF
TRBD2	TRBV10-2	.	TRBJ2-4	TGCGCCAGCGCCCCTAGCGGGAGTTTAGCCAAAAACATTCAGTACTTC	CASAPSGSLAKNIQYF
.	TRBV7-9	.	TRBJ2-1	TGTGCCAGCAGCATAGGGACACAGTTCTTC	CASSIGTQFF
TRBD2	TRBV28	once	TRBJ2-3	TGTGCCAGCAGTTTAACGGCTAGCGGGAGCACAGATACGCAGTATTTT	CASSLTASGSTDTQYF
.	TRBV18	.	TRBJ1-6	TGTGCCAGCTCACCGGGGGGAGGTAATTCACCCCTCCACTTT	CASSPGGGNSPLHF
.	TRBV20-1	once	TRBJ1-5	TGCAGTGCTAGTGGGGGGGTAGGCAATCAGCCCCAGCATTTT	CSASGGVGNQPQHF
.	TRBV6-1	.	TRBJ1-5	TGTGCCAGCAGTGAAGGAAGTTTCGGGGGAGGCAATCAGCCCCAGCATTTT	CASSEGSFGGGNQPQHF
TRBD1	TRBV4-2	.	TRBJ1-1	TGTGCCAGCAGCCAAGAGGACAGGGGGAACACTGAAGCTTTCTTT	CASSQEDRGNTEAFF
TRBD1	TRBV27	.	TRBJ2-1	TGTGCCAGCAGTTCTCCGGGACAGGGCGATGAGCAGTTCTTC	CASSSPGQGDEQFF
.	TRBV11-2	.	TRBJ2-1	TGTGCCAGCAGCTTAGAGGCAGGGTTCACCTACAATGAGCAGTTCTTC	CASSLEAGFTYNEQFF
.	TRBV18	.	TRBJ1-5	TGTGCCAGCTCACCGGCGGGTTATAGCAATCAGCCCCAGCATTTT	CASSPAGYSNQPQHF
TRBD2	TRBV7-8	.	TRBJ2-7	TGTGCCAGCAGGGGGACTAGCGGGAGAACTTACGAGCAGTACTTC	CASRGTSGRTYEQYF
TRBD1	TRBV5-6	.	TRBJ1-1	TGTGCCAGCAGGGACAGGGGCGTGATGAACACTGAAGCTTTCTTT	CASRDRGVMNTEAFF
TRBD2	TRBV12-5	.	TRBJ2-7	TGTGCTAGTGGAACCGGGACTAGCGGCACCTACGAGCAGTACTTC	CASGTGTSGTYEQYF
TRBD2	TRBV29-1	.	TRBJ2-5	TGCAGCGGAGTCCTAGCGGGAGTAATGGAGACCCAGTACTTC	CSGVLAGVMETQYF
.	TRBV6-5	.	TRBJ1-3	TGTGCCAGCAGTAACCCAGGTTCCTCTGGAAACACCATATATTTT	CASSNPGSSGNTIYF
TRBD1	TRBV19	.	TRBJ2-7	TGTGCCAGTAGTCCCGGGACAGGGTACGAGTCCTACGAGCAGTACTTC	CASSPGTGYESYEQYF
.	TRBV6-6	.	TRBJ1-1	TGTGCCAGCAGCAGCCTCCGGGAGAGGAGAGCTTTCTTT	CASSSLRERRAFF
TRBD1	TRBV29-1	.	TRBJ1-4	TGCAGCGTTAGGCAGGGGGGTGCTGAAAAACTGTTTTTT	CSVRQGGAEKLFF
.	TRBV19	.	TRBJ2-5	TGTGCCAGTAGTACCCTTGGGACTTTAGAGACCCAGTACTTC	CASSTLGTLETQYF
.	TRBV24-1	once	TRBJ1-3	TGTGCCACCAGTGATCTCAACCAGGGAAACACCATATATTTT	CATSDLNQGNTIYF
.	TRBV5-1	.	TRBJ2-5	TGCGCCAGCAGCTTGGATAGAGAAGAGACCCAGTACTTC	CASSLDREETQYF
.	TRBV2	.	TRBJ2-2	TGTGCCAGCATCGGGTTTGACACCGGGGAGCTGTTTTTT	CASIGFDTGELFF
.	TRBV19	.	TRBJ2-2	TGTGCCAGTACCGACAGCTTTACTTCGACCGGGGAGCTGTTTTTT	CASTDSFTSTGELFF
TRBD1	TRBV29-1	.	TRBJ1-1	TGCAGCGTTGATGTAATGACAGGGGGAGAAGCTTTCTTT	CSVDVMTGGEAFF
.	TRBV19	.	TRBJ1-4	TGTGCCAGTAGTTTCGGGAGGGGTGAAAAACTGTTTTTT	CASSFGRGEKLFF
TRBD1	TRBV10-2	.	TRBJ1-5	TGCGCCAGCAGTGACCCCTACAGGGGGCAAAGTCACCAGCATTTT	CASSDPYRGQSHQHF
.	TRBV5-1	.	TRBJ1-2	TGCGCCAGCAGCTTGGATACAGGGACCTATGGCTACACCTTC	CASSLDTGTYGYTF
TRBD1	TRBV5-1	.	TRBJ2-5	TGCGCCAGCAGCCCGGGGACAGCCGAAGAGACCCAGTACTTC	CASSPGTAEETQYF
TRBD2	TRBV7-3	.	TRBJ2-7	TGTGCCAGCAGCTTGAGCGGGAGCTACGAGCAGTACTTC	CASSLSGSYEQYF
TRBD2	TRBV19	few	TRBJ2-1	TGTGCCAGTAGTATCTTATCTCCCTTGCGGGAGTATTACAATGAGCAGTTCTTC	CASSILSPLREYYNEQFF
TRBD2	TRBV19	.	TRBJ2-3	TGTGCCAGTAGTAAGGGACTAGCGCGCACAGATACGCAGTATTTT	CASSKGLARTDTQYF
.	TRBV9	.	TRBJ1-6	TGTGCCAGCAGCGTAGTCCCCGGGACACCCTCAGGGTCCTATAATTCACCCCTCCACTTT	CASSVVPGTPSGSYNSPLHF
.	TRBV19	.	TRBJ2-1	TGTGCCAGTAGTCTCCCCGACTCCTTCAAGCAGTTCTTC	CASSLPDSFKQFF
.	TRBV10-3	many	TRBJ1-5	TGTGCCACAAACAGCGGGAGGGATCAGCCCCAGCATTTT	CATNSGRDQPQHF
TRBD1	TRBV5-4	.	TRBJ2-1	TGTGCCAGCAGATCAGGGACAGCATACAATGAGCAGTTCTTC	CASRSGTAYNEQFF
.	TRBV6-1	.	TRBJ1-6	TGTGCCAGCAGTGACCCGGACAGACCTAATTCACCCCTCCACTTT	CASSDPDRPNSPLHF
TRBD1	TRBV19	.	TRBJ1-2	TGTGCCAGTACCAGGACAGGGACCTATGGCTACACCTTC	CASTRTGTYGYTF